The source of this T cell receptor (beta chain) is a study of blood T cell repertoires in COVID-19 (TCRdb year 2020). About the full investigation: The collaborator samples originated in the United States, Italy and Spain and spanned the acute and convalescent phases of COVID-19. The material from the prospective study consisted of cDNA or gDNA derived from T cells, B-cell-depleted T cells, or PBMCs. Where HLA class I and class II types were available, the types were taken from metadata supplied by the sample provider, not from assay-based typing. The dataset comprised deeply sampled blood TCRbeta repertoires from subjects exposed to, actively infected with, or recovered from COVID-19. The repertoires were released in a freely available public database meant as a resource for research on the immune response to SARS-CoV-2. The samples were drawn from two sources: the first 160 participants of the ongoing ImmuneRACE study, and approximately 1,300 subjects contributed by 6 global collaborators. Sample metadata almost always included a de-identified subject ID, COVID-19 status, age in years and sex.

One collaborating source in Seattle enrolled patients during active infection and followed them longitudinally through the course of disease. Collaborating institutions collected whole blood in K2EDTA tubes following their own protocols. For TCRbeta analysis, collaborators shipped samples in one of three forms: frozen whole blood, isolated PBMCs, or DNA extracted from either of those sample types. The immunoSEQ Assay, a bias-controlled multiplex PCR, was used to amplify TCRbeta CDR3 regions from genomic DNA. Under the source paper's analysis protocol: Nucleated cell counts per sample were estimated from amplification of reference gene primers within the assay. To quantify the absolute abundance of each unique TCRbeta CDR3 rearrangement, sequence reads were collapsed and filtered. For each sample, productive Simpson clonality was calculated by taking the square root of Simpson's diversity index across productive rearrangements. The immuneACCESS repertoire file appears here via TCRdb, limited to in-frame rearrangements. These files lack a portion of the clones; in checked studies, under half of the deficit traces to unresolved V genes, and the cause of the others is not known. Clone size and V and J calls were adopted from that table, with D and trimming inferred from the DNA. Present in this sample are around 190,000 clones, roughly 79% of which were seen just once. Together, the top ten hold 11% of the sample.

The germline V gene sets CDR1 to LGHNA and CDR2 to YNFKEQ. The CDR3 sequence holds 15 residues, the cysteine and phenylalanine included. Only the CDR3 region is kept as DNA, spanning 45 bases read in frame from base 1. The junction carries 13 bases between V and J, which are trimmed by 2 bases and 5 bases respectively. On this clone itself: Its recognized antigen is unknown. Base quality data are lacking; no much larger clone is found one base away.

The research as a whole found: Clinical and demographic metadata were provided uncurated, with the amount varying by source and participant.

The sequenced material came from peripheral blood. The chain employs TRBV4-2 and TRBJ2-1; 5 matching bases give a weak D call of TRBD2. The sequence was obtained from a middle-aged woman with COVID-19, enrolled during active disease. The sequenced DNA: TGTGCCAGCAGCCAAACTTCACTAGAGGACAATGAGCAGTTCTTC. This gives the protein CASSQTSLEDNEQFF.